This T cell receptor beta chain derives from a study of cytomegalovirus exposure and HLA in healthy donors. Study-level results: Rarity marked most TCR sequences, yet some public TCRs occurred in many donors.

Vbeta (60) and Jbeta (13) primers were used in the PCR. The method was immunoSEQ multiplex PCR; TCRdb's version includes in-frame clones alone and lacks a portion of them. The profile shows roughly 99,000 clones, more than 65% of them singletons. With regard to this clone: Its specificity is not known.

The CDR3 runs 17 residues. The V and J ends lost 6 bases and 0 bases, in that order; junction bases with no gene match: 8. Germline V gene lookup returns CDR1 MDHEN and CDR2 SYDVKM. The receptor comes from a man under 40 in good health and CMV-seronegative. The rearrangement links TRBV28 to TRBJ2-6; TRBD1 aligns across 7 bases. Source material: PBMCs. The chain's CDR3 is CASSNRDSHSGANVLTF. The CDR3 nucleotides are TGTGCCAGCAGCAACCGGGACAGCCACTCTGGGGCCAACGTCCTGACTTTC.